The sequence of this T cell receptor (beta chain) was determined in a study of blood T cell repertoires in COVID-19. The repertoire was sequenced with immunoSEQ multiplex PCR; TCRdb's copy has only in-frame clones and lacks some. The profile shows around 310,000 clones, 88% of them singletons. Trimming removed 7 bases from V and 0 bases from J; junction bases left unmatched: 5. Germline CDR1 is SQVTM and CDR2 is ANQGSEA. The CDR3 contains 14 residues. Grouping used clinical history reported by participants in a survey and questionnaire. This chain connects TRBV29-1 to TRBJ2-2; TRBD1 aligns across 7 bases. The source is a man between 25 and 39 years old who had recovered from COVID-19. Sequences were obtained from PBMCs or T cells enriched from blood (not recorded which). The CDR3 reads CSAKTGPNTGELFF. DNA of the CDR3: TGCAGCGCCAAGACAGGGCCGAACACCGGGGAGCTGTTTTTT.